The 7 T cell receptor beta chains below come from one sample, sequenced in a study of cytomegalovirus exposure and HLA in healthy donors. Primers included in the PCR were 60 Vbeta and 13 Jbeta primers. Assay used: immunoSEQ multiplex PCR; TCRdb lists only in-frame clones, some missing. The repertoire has 210,000 or so clones, about 80% of them found once; the top ten carry 9.5% to 13%. The material sequenced was PBMCs. The origin of the receptors is a woman in her forties or fifties in good health and CMV-seropositive.

The CDR3 reads CASSGQVNTEAFF. The CDR3 DNA reads as TGTGCCAGCAGCGGACAGGTGAACACTGAAGCTTTCTTT. The rearrangement links TRBV7-9 to TRBJ1-1, with 7 bases aligning to TRBD1. After removal of 5 bases from V and 0 bases from J, the junction contained 0 bases not matched to a gene. Germline V gene data show CDR1 as SEHNR and CDR2 as FQNEAQ (reference sequence). The CDR3 is 13 residues long.

The chain couples TRBV28 to TRBJ1-2; maybe TRBD1 (5 bases). CDR1 and CDR2 (germline): MDHEN, SYDVKM. This CDR3 contains 13 residues. Trimming took off 2 bases at V and 4 bases at J, with 8 bases between the two ends. CDR3 amino acids: CASSLAGLYGYTF. DNA of the CDR3: TGTGCCAGCAGTTTAGCGGGGCTCTATGGCTACACCTTC.

This rearrangement joins TRBV5-4 to TRBJ1-1, with D maybe TRBD1 (6 bases). This CDR3 spans 16 amino acids. Germline V CDR1 and CDR2: SGHNT, YYREEE (reference sequence). Deletions cut 6 bases from V and 3 bases from J, with 21 bases between. The CDR3 region has the DNA TGTGCCAGCAACCGGGGCCCGGGGGGCTGGGACACTGAAGCTTTCTTT. Its translation: CASNRGPGGWDTEAFF.

This chain connects TRBV30 to TRBJ1-2, with 10 bases lining up with TRBD1. Trimming removed 0 bases from V and 6 bases from J; junction bases left unmatched: 10. The CDR3 runs to 16 residues. Germline CDR1 is GTSNPN and CDR2 is SVGIG (reference sequence). Here the CDR3 DNA reads TGTGCCTGGAGTGTTCTATCGGGACAGGGGCCCCATGGCTACACCTTC. This codes for CAWSVLSGQGPHGYTF.

The CDR3 sequence: CASSLRLRDTEAFF. The CDR3 DNA follows: TGCGCCAGCAGCTTGCGCCTCCGGGATACTGAAGCTTTCTTT. This chain joins TRBV5-1 and TRBJ1-1; no clear D gene. This CDR3 comprises 14 residues. Germline assignment: CDR1 SGHRS and CDR2 YFSETQ. The V gene lost 1 base and the J gene lost 5 bases, with 12 bases spanning the gap.

V gene TRBV6-4 combines with J gene TRBJ2-5; perhaps TRBD1 as D (5 bases). The J call is doubtful: the DNA matches TRBJ2-7 better. Germline-derived CDR1 and CDR2 are MRHNA and SNTAGT. This CDR3 has 14 residues. Here the CDR3 reads CASSDSSQGYEQYF. DNA of the CDR3: TGTGCCAGCAGTGACTCATCCCAGGGATACGAGCAGTACTTC.

This clone was seen a few times. The chain recombines TRBV6-5 with TRBJ1-2, with TRBD1 matching 8 bases. This CDR3 is 12 amino acids long. V was clipped by 4 bases and J by 7 bases; unmatched bases: 2. Germline-derived CDR1 and CDR2 are MNHEY and SVGAGI. CDR3 nucleotides: TGTGCCAGCAGTTGGACAGGGACTGGCTACACCTTC. Translating it yields CASSWTGTGYTF.